A selection of T cell receptor beta chains follows, all from one sample in a study of PD-1 blockade in mismatch repair-deficient tumors. The data were produced by immunoSEQ multiplex PCR, yet TCRdb's version contains in-frame clones alone and is incomplete. This table has about 110,000 clones, approximately 80% appearing once. The sample was peripheral blood, taken approximately 60 weeks after starting pembrolizumab. These receptors originate from an adult with mismatch repair-deficient cancer. Both conserved end residues are part of each CDR3. The D gene is left open where the match is weak.

V gene: TRBV13; J gene: TRBJ1-2; D gene: TRBD1; CDR3 protein: CASSLKGAYYGYTF
V gene: TRBV7-9; J gene: TRBJ1-1; D gene: TRBD1; CDR3 protein: CASTRTGSPEAFF
V gene: TRBV5-5; J gene: TRBJ1-1; D gene: -; CDR3 protein: CASSLSATGTEAFF
V gene: TRBV7-2; J gene: TRBJ1-1; D gene: -; CDR3 protein: CASSRRENTEAFF
V gene: TRBV7-2; J gene: TRBJ2-7; D gene: TRBD1; CDR3 protein: CASSPGQGPFYEQYF
V gene: TRBV2; J gene: TRBJ2-3; D gene: -; CDR3 protein: CASRKGGTDTQYF
V gene: TRBV7-3; J gene: TRBJ2-1; D gene: TRBD2; CDR3 protein: CASSLTSGRNEQFF
V gene: TRBV19; J gene: TRBJ2-2; D gene: -; CDR3 protein: CASRGRATTGELFF
V gene: TRBV7-2; J gene: TRBJ2-5; D gene: -; CDR3 protein: CASSTRWTTIEETQYF
V gene: TRBV6-5; J gene: TRBJ2-1; D gene: -; CDR3 protein: CASSSARGAYNEQFF
V gene: TRBV5-4; J gene: TRBJ2-1; D gene: TRBD2; CDR3 protein: CASSLDASGSSYNEQFF
V gene: TRBV7-8; J gene: TRBJ1-1; D gene: -; CDR3 protein: CASSLSGSEAFF
V gene: TRBV5-6; J gene: TRBJ2-7; D gene: -; CDR3 protein: CASSSWGSSYEQYF
V gene: TRBV5-1; J gene: TRBJ1-2; D gene: -; CDR3 protein: CASNADGNYGYTF
V gene: TRBV15; J gene: TRBJ2-5; D gene: -; CDR3 protein: CATSREEGARLGETQYF
V gene: TRBV30; J gene: TRBJ2-7; D gene: TRBD1; CDR3 protein: CAWTRPGGTGSYEQYF
V gene: TRBV12-5; J gene: TRBJ2-3; D gene: -; CDR3 protein: CASGLVLLGTDTQYF
V gene: TRBV11-1; J gene: TRBJ2-1; D gene: -; CDR3 protein: CASSPSGARDEFF
V gene: TRBV19; J gene: TRBJ2-7; D gene: -; CDR3 protein: CASSIVGSGGSSYEQYF
V gene: TRBV19; J gene: TRBJ2-3; D gene: TRBD2; CDR3 protein: CASSRLAATDTQYF
V gene: TRBV7-3; J gene: TRBJ2-7; D gene: -; CDR3 protein: CASSRPTYEQYF
V gene: TRBV5-1; J gene: TRBJ2-2; D gene: TRBD2; CDR3 protein: CASRGLAGVNTGELFF
V gene: TRBV11-2; J gene: TRBJ2-1; D gene: TRBD2; CDR3 protein: CASSLEGGDQEQFF
V gene: TRBV6-5; J gene: TRBJ2-2; D gene: TRBD1; CDR3 protein: CASRIGQGYTGELFF
V gene: TRBV7-2; J gene: TRBJ2-5; D gene: -; CDR3 protein: CASSLGFGAISETQYF
V gene: TRBV27; J gene: TRBJ2-1; D gene: -; CDR3 protein: CASSSRRGYNEQFF
V gene: TRBV5-1; J gene: TRBJ1-1; D gene: -; CDR3 protein: CASSLERGFTEAFF
V gene: TRBV30; J gene: TRBJ1-3; D gene: -; CDR3 protein: CAWSQGSGNTIYF
V gene: TRBV9; J gene: TRBJ2-7; D gene: -; CDR3 protein: CASSVGGLSYEQYF
V gene: TRBV11-3; J gene: TRBJ2-4; D gene: -; CDR3 protein: CASSFGKGGIEWAKNIQYF
V gene: TRBV5-6; J gene: TRBJ1-5; D gene: -; CDR3 protein: CASSLGGNGQPQHF
V gene: TRBV30; J gene: TRBJ2-2; D gene: -; CDR3 protein: CAWSLPAAQHRGAVF
V gene: TRBV11-1; J gene: TRBJ2-1; D gene: -; CDR3 protein: CASTLGGYNEQFF
V gene: TRBV7-3; J gene: TRBJ2-3; D gene: -; CDR3 protein: CASSSDATTDTQYF
V gene: TRBV4-3; J gene: TRBJ2-3; D gene: TRBD2; CDR3 protein: CASSQGLAGTTDTQYF
V gene: TRBV23-1; J gene: TRBJ1-1; D gene: -; CDR3 protein: CASSQSPGEQGAFF
V gene: TRBV9; J gene: TRBJ1-2; D gene: -; CDR3 protein: CASSALRGGAYGYTF
V gene: TRBV7-9; J gene: TRBJ1-5; D gene: TRBD1; CDR3 protein: CASSFDRVNQPQHF
V gene: TRBV7-2; J gene: TRBJ1-5; D gene: TRBD1; CDR3 protein: CASSLTGGKGQPQHF
V gene: TRBV29-1; J gene: TRBJ2-3; D gene: -; CDR3 protein: CSVELGGDTQYF
V gene: TRBV29-1; J gene: TRBJ1-2; D gene: -; CDR3 protein: CSVSRGGAGYTF
V gene: TRBV6-5; J gene: TRBJ1-2; D gene: -; CDR3 protein: CASSYSRQPSYGYTF
V gene: TRBV7-9; J gene: TRBJ1-2; D gene: -; CDR3 protein: CASSSDRTYGYTF
V gene: TRBV6-6; J gene: TRBJ2-7; D gene: -; CDR3 protein: CASSYEGREYEQYF
V gene: TRBV29-1; J gene: TRBJ2-7; D gene: -; CDR3 protein: CSVVSSYEQYF
V gene: TRBV19; J gene: TRBJ1-1; D gene: -; CDR3 protein: CASTQGMNTEAFF
V gene: TRBV29-1; J gene: TRBJ2-7; D gene: -; CDR3 protein: CSVGGAYEQYF
V gene: TRBV18; J gene: TRBJ2-7; D gene: TRBD1; CDR3 protein: CASSPRDRASYEQYF
V gene: TRBV27; J gene: TRBJ2-7; D gene: TRBD1; CDR3 protein: CASSLGTGYEQYF
V gene: TRBV6-5; J gene: TRBJ2-3; D gene: TRBD2; CDR3 protein: CASSSTSGGTDTQYF